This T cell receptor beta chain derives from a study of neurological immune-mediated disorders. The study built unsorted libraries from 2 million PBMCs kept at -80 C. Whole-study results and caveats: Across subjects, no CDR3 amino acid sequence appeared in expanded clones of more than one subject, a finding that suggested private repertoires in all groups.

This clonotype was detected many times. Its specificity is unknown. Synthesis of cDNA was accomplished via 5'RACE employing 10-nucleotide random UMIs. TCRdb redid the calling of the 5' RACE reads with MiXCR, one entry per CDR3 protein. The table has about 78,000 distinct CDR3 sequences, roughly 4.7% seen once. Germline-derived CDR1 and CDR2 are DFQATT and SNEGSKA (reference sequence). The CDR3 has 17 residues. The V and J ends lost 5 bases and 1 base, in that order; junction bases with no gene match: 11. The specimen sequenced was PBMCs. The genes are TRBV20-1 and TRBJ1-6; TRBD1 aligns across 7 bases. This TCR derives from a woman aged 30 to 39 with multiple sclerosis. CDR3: CSAEGDRGTSYNSPLHF. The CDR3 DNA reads TGCAGTGCTGAGGGGGACAGAGGGACGTCCTATAATTCACCCCTCCACTTT.